Listed below are T cell receptor beta chains from one sample, sequenced in a study of blood T cell repertoires in COVID-19. Sequenced by immunoSEQ multiplex PCR; TCRdb stores in-frame clones only, minus some. The sample shows a few hundred thousand clones, 70% to 90% of them seen only once. The material sequenced was PBMCs or T cells enriched from blood (not recorded which). The receptors come from a woman aged 25 to 45 who had recovered from COVID-19. Each CDR3 is given with its conserved first and last residue.

j_gene,v_gene,CDR3aa
TRBJ1-5,TRBV24-1,CATRTLRDSPYSNQPQHF
TRBJ1-4,TRBV18,CASSRGTANEKLFF
TRBJ2-7,TRBV27,CASSFRDYSYEQYF
TRBJ1-5,TRBV18,CASSLRPVQYNQPQHF
TRBJ2-7,TRBV7-3,CASSLGLAGPYEQYF
TRBJ1-2,TRBV5-1,CASSSYRDRGIYGYTF
TRBJ1-2,TRBV30,CAWGGQGNGYTF
TRBJ2-7,TRBV5-5,CASSFRDRLYEQYF
TRBJ2-7,TRBV19,CASSIGYEQYF
TRBJ1-5,TRBV5-6,CASNLRGTRQPQHF
TRBJ2-1,TRBV29-1,CSVMDRGTYNEQFF
TRBJ1-2,TRBV18,CASSPGTDNYGYTF
TRBJ1-1,TRBV14,CASSHATGRGTEAFF
TRBJ2-1,TRBV5-6,CASSLIANEQFF
TRBJ1-1,TRBV14,CASSRQGNVGTEAFF
TRBJ1-3,TRBV5-5,CASSLGQGAGNTIYF
TRBJ2-4,TRBV5-1,CASSLSGQSNIQYF
TRBJ1-2,TRBV19,CASSIARGDGYTF
TRBJ1-5,TRBV7-2,CASSFWDRASNQPQHF
TRBJ1-4,TRBV5-8,CASSLGQGQNEKLFF
TRBJ1-2,TRBV2,CASRAGTGQYGYTF
TRBJ1-5,TRBV7-2,CASSLPGQNNQPQHF
TRBJ1-2,TRBV5-6,CASSATGVDGYTF
TRBJ1-4,TRBV2,CASSGQLNEKLFF
TRBJ1-2,TRBV9,CASSAGNVLMGYGYTF
TRBJ1-5,TRBV6-5,CASSSGLSIKPQHF
TRBJ1-5,TRBV7-2,CASSPTVYSNQPQHF
TRBJ2-2,TRBV30,CALSRGTGTGELFF
TRBJ1-1,TRBV2,CASIPGGTGNTEAFF
TRBJ1-6,TRBV7-9,CASSPEGIYNSPLHF
TRBJ2-5,TRBV5-1,CASSLGTGSVKTQYF
TRBJ2-7,TRBV27,CASSLGSLNYEQYF